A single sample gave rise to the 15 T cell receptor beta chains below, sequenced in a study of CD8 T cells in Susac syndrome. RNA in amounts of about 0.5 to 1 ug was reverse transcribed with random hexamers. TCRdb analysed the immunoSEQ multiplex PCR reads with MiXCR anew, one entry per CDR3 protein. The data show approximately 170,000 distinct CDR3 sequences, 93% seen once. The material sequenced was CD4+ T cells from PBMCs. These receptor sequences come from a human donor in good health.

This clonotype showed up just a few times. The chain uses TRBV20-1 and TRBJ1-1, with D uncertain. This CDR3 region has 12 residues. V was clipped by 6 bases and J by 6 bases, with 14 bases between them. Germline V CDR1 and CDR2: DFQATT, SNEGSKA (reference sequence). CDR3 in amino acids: CSAPGRGPEAFF. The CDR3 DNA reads TGCAGTGCCCCGGGCCGAGGGCCTGAAGCTTTCTTT.

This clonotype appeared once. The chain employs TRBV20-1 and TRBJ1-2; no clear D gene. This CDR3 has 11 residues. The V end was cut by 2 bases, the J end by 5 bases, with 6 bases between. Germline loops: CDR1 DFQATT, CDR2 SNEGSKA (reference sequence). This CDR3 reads CSARLVYGYTF. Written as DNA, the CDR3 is TGCAGTGCTAGACTCGTATATGGCTACACCTTC.

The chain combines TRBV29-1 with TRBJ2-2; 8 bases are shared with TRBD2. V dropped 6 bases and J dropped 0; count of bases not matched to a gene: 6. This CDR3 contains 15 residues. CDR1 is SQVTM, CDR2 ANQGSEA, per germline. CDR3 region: CSVREGGPNTGELFF. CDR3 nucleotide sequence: TGCAGCGTCCGGGAGGGGGGCCCGAACACCGGGGAGCTGTTTTTT.

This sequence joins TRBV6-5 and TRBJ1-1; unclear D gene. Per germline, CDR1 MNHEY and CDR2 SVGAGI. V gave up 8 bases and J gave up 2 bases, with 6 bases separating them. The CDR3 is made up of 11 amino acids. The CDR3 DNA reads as TGTGCCAGCGCCCAAAACACTGAAGCTTTCTTT. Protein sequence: CASAQNTEAFF.

The CDR3 DNA follows: TGTGCCAGCAGCGTATCGGCAGGGACAAATGAAAAACTGTTTTTT. This translates into CASSVSAGTNEKLFF. V gene TRBV9 combines with J gene TRBJ1-4; tentatively, D is TRBD1 (6 bases). Trimming stripped 1 base from V and 5 bases from J, with 12 bases between. Germline CDR1 SGDLS, CDR2 YYNGEE. This CDR3 is 15 amino acids long.

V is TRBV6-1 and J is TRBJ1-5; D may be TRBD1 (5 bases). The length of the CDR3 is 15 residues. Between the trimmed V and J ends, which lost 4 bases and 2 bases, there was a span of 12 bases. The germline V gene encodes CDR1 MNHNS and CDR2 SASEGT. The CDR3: CASSGTPGGNQPQHF. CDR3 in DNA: TGTGCCAGCAGTGGGACTCCGGGGGGCAATCAGCCCCAGCATTTT.

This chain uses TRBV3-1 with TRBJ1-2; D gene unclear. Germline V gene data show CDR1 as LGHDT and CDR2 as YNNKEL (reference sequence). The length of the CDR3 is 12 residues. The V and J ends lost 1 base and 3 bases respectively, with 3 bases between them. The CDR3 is CASSQGDYGYTF. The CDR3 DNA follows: TGTGCCAGCAGCCAAGGGGACTATGGCTACACCTTC.

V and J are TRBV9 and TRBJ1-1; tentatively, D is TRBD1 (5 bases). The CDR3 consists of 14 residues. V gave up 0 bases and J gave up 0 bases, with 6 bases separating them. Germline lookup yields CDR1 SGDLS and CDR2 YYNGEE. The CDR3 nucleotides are TGTGCCAGCAGCGTAGGAGGGGTGAACACTGAAGCTTTCTTT. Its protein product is CASSVGGVNTEAFF.

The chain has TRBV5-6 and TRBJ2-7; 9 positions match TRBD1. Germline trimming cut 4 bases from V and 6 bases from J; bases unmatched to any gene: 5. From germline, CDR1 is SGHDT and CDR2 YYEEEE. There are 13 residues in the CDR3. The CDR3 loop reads CASSITGGSEQYF. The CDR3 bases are TGTGCCAGCAGCATTACAGGGGGCAGCGAGCAGTACTTC.

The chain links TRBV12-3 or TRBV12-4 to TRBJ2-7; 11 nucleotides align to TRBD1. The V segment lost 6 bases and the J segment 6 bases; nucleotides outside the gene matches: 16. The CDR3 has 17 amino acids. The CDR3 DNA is TGTGCCAGCAGCCTAATGTCTAACTCGGGACAGGGGGTCGAGCAGTACTTC. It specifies CASSLMSNSGQGVEQYF.

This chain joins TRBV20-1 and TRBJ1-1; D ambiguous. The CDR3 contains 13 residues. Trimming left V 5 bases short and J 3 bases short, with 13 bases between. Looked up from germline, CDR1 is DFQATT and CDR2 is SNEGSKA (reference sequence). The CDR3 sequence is CSAWAYKDTEAFF. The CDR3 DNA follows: TGCAGTGCTTGGGCCTATAAGGACACTGAAGCTTTCTTT.

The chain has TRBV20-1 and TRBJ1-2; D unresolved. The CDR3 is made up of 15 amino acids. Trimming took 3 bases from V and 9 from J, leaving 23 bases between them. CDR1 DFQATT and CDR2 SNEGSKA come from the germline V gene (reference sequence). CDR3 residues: CSASDPLAGGFSYTF. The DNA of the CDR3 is TGCAGTGCTAGCGACCCCCTAGCGGGCGGGTTTAGCTACACCTTC.

CDR3 DNA: TGTGCCAGCAGTCCTCTCGCCGGGGAGCTGTTTTTT. This gives the protein CASSPLAGELFF. The rearrangement joins TRBV2 to TRBJ2-2; no clear D. Germline assignment: CDR1 SNHLY and CDR2 FYNNEI. This CDR3 is built from 12 residues. Trimming took 5 bases from V and 6 from J, leaving 7 bases between them.

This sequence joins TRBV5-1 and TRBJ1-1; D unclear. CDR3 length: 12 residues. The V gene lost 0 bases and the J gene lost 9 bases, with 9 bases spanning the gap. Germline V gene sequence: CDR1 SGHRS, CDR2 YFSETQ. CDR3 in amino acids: CASSLEAKKAFF. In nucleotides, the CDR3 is TGCGCCAGCAGCTTGGAGGCGAAGAAAGCTTTCTTT. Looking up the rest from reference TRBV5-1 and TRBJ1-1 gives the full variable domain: KAGVTQTPRYLIKTRGQQVTLSCSPISGHRSVSWYQQTPGQGLQFLFEYFSETQRNKGNFPGRFSGRQFSNSRSEMNVSTLELGDSALYLCASSLEAKKAFFGQGTRLTVV.

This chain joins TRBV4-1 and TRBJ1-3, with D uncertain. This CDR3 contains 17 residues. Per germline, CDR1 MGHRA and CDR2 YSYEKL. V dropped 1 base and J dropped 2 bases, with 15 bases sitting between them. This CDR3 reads CASSQGPGGSTGNTIYF. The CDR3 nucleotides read TGCGCCAGCAGCCAAGGCCCGGGCGGATCTACTGGAAACACCATATATTTT.